This T cell receptor (beta chain) came from a study of T cells in Graves' hyperthyroidism and ophthalmopathy. Across the whole study: Prior to any treatment, at the point of initial diagnosis, peripheral blood was collected.

Clinical symptoms, serum thyroxine and TRAb, thyroid ultrasound and orbital computed tomography were used for the diagnoses. It was RNA transcripts that yielded the amplified TCR beta CDR3 regions. The HTBI primer set drove a first-round RT-PCR of the TCR CDR3. TCRdb analysed the multiplex PCR reads with MiXCR anew, one entry per CDR3 protein. The sample lists 700,000 or so distinct CDR3 sequences, around 15% occurring once. CDR3 length: 15 amino acids. The V end was cut by 7 bases, the J end by 6 bases, with 18 bases between. Germline V gives CDR1 SGHTA, CDR2 FQGNSA. This sequence joins TRBV7-2 and TRBJ1-4; D is possibly TRBD1 (5 bases). The clonotype originates from a man aged 18 to 30 with Graves' hyperthyroidism. What was sequenced was blood. The CDR3 sequence is CASTPVGDLDEKLFF. CDR3 DNA sequence: TGTGCCAGCACCCCGGTGGGGGACTTGGATGAAAAACTGTTTTTT.